What follows are 21 T cell receptor beta chains derived from one specimen sequenced in a study of blood T cell repertoires in COVID-19. TCRdb's table, derived via immunoSEQ multiplex PCR, lists solely in-frame clones and lacks some. Seen here are about 180,000 clones, around 80% observed once, and the top ten hold roughly an eighth. Sequencing was carried out using PBMCs or T cells enriched from blood (not recorded which). The source of these receptors is a man aged 60 to 75 who had been exposed to COVID-19.

The chain joins TRBV29-1 to TRBJ1-2; D is unclear. The CDR3 contains 14 residues. The germline gives CDR1 SQVTM, CDR2 ANQGSEA. V shed 6 bases and J shed 2 bases, with 16 bases lying between them. The CDR3 protein is CSVQDQRSNYGYTF. The CDR3 DNA sequence: TGCAGCGTCCAAGACCAGCGTTCAAACTATGGCTACACCTTC.

The genes are TRBV12-3 or TRBV12-4 and TRBJ2-1; 7 bases are a match to TRBD2. J was trimmed by 7 bases and V by 5 bases; bases with no gene match: 2. The CDR3 runs 12 residues. CDR3: CASSGLVNEQFF. As DNA, the CDR3 is TGTGCCAGCAGTGGACTAGTGAATGAGCAGTTCTTC.

The rearrangement links TRBV27 to TRBJ2-7, with D perhaps TRBD2 (5 bases). Germline CDR1 is MNHEY and CDR2 is SMNVEV (reference sequence). The CDR3 covers 16 residues. The V end was cut by 3 bases, the J end by 0 bases, with 15 bases between. The CDR3, as DNA: TGTGCCAGCAGTTTTCTTGTTGCGGGCCACTCCTACGAGCAGTACTTC. Translation: CASSFLVAGHSYEQYF.

A few counts support this clone. This chain joins TRBV6-2 or TRBV6-3 and TRBJ1-1; a weak D match, TRBD1 (6 bases). V lost 2 bases, J lost 4 bases, and 8 bases lay in between. CDR3 length equals 13 residues. CDR1 and CDR2 from the germline V gene are MNHEY and SVGEGT. CDR3 protein: CASSYQGSTEAFF. In nucleotides, the CDR3 is TGTGCCAGCAGTTACCAGGGGAGCACTGAAGCTTTCTTT.

This chain uses TRBV4-1 with TRBJ2-2; D possibly corresponds to TRBD2 (6 bases). Germline CDR1 reads MGHRA; CDR2 reads YSYEKL. The V end lost 0 bases, the J end lost 0 bases, and 11 bases lay between the germline ends. The CDR3 has 17 residues. The DNA of the CDR3 is TGCGCCAGCAGCCAAGAGCGGCTAGCGACGAACACCGGGGAGCTGTTTTTT. It is translated as CASSQERLATNTGELFF.

The chain couples TRBV9 to TRBJ2-1; TRBD2 matches at 8 bases. Germline loops: CDR1 SGDLS, CDR2 YYNGEE. The J segment lost 3 bases and the V segment lost 7 bases, leaving 12 bases of the junction unmatched. This CDR3 comprises 16 residues. CDR3: CASSSLLSGSYNEQFF. CDR3 in DNA: TGTGCCAGCTCCTCCCTCCTCAGCGGGAGCTACAATGAGCAGTTCTTC.

The chain combines TRBV27 with TRBJ1-6, with TRBD1 matching over 7 bases. The CDR3 consists of 17 residues. V gave up 5 bases and J gave up 0 bases; unmatched junction bases: 7. Germline V gene sequence: CDR1 MNHEY, CDR2 SMNVEV (reference sequence). The CDR3 protein is CASSPRDSLSYNSPLHF. DNA of the CDR3: TGTGCCAGCAGTCCCCGGGACAGTCTCTCCTATAATTCACCCCTCCACTTT.

For the CDR3, the DNA is TGTGCCAGCAGTGAAGCAAGGACTGTTAATGAAAAACTGTTTTTT. Its translation: CASSEARTVNEKLFF. The chain links TRBV2 to TRBJ1-4; D gene uncertain. The CDR3 totals 15 residues. CDR1 is SNHLY and CDR2 is FYNNEI in the germline V gene. V lost 0 bases and J 4 bases, leaving 9 bases between the germline ends.

This clone has a handful of counts. The genes are TRBV5-4 and TRBJ2-3; 10 nucleotides match TRBD1. The CDR3 has 16 residues. With 2 bases clipped from V and 8 bases from J, the junction kept 11 bases outside the gene matches. Germline V gene data show CDR1 as SGHNT and CDR2 as YYREEE (reference sequence). The DNA of the CDR3 is TGTGCCAGCAGCTTTTGGGACAGGGGTATAAGGGGTACGCAGTATTTT. Translation: CASSFWDRGIRGTQYF.

The chain uses TRBV19 and TRBJ1-5; no definite D call. Germline V gives CDR1 LNHDA, CDR2 SQIVND (reference sequence). CDR3 length equals 14 residues. V lost 2 bases and J lost 2, with 7 bases in between. CDR3 in DNA: TGTGCCAGTAGTATAAAGGGAGGCAATCAGCCCCAGCATTTT. Its translation: CASSIKGGNQPQHF. Looking up the rest from reference TRBV19 and TRBJ1-5 gives the full variable domain: DGGITQSPKYLFRKEGQNVTLSCEQNLNHDAMYWYRQDPGQGLRLIYYSQIVNDFQKGDIAEGYSVSREKKESFPLTVTSAQKNPTAFYLCASSIKGGNQPQHFGDGTRLSIL.

The rearrangement joins TRBV7-2 to TRBJ1-2; maybe TRBD1 (5 bases). The CDR3 loop spans 14 amino acids. Deletions cut 5 bases from V and 7 bases from J, with 17 bases between. Germline CDR1 is SGHTA and CDR2 is FQGNSA. CDR3 DNA sequence: TGTGCCAGCAGCGCGGACACAATACCGAGTGGCTACACCTTC. Residues: CASSADTIPSGYTF.

The chain joins TRBV6-4 to TRBJ2-3; 7 nucleotides line up with TRBD2. Trimming removed 4 bases from V and 0 bases from J; junction bases left unmatched: 7. Germline V gene sequence: CDR1 MRHNA, CDR2 SNTAGT. The CDR3 length is 16 residues. This CDR3 reads CASSALGSGSTDTQYF. DNA for the CDR3: TGTGCCAGCAGTGCCCTAGGTAGCGGGAGCACAGATACGCAGTATTTT.

The chain recombines TRBV2 with TRBJ1-2, with D hard to call. This CDR3 comprises 12 residues. V lost 4 bases and J lost 5, with 8 bases in between. Germline values: CDR1 SNHLY, CDR2 FYNNEI. The DNA for the CDR3 is TGTGCCAGCAGTGTAGAGGAGTATGGCTACACCTTC. This codes for CASSVEEYGYTF.

V usage is TRBV10-2 and J usage is TRBJ2-1, with a weak D call TRBD2 (7 bases). The germline V gene has CDR1 WSHSY and CDR2 SAAADI. V was trimmed by 8 bases and J by 0 bases, leaving 11 bases between them. The CDR3 spans 14 residues. The CDR3 DNA follows: TGCGCCAGCGGGGGGGCTACCTCCTACAATGAGCAGTTCTTC. Protein product: CASGGATSYNEQFF.

This clone was recorded a few times. J is TRBJ2-5 and V is TRBV3-1 (or the pseudogene TRBV3-2); TRBD2 matches 13 bases. Trimming cost V 4 bases and J 4 bases; bases outside gene matches: 3. Per the germline V gene, CDR1 is LGHDT and CDR2 is YNNKEL (reference sequence). This CDR3 has 15 residues. CDR3 residues: CASSPTSGRGETQYF. The DNA of the CDR3 is TGTGCCAGCAGCCCCACTAGCGGGAGGGGAGAGACCCAGTACTTC.

This clone was seen more than once but under ten times. The rearrangement links TRBV5-1 to TRBJ2-7; 9 bases map to TRBD1. The CDR3 is 15 amino acids. Looked up from germline, CDR1 is SGHRS and CDR2 is YFSETQ. V was clipped by 4 bases and J by 4 bases; unmatched bases: 9. CDR3 protein: CASSVGGGQGYEQYF. The DNA for the CDR3 is TGCGCCAGCAGCGTTGGAGGGGGACAGGGTTACGAGCAGTACTTC. The whole variable domain, filled in from reference TRBV5-1 and TRBJ2-7, reads KAGVTQTPRYLIKTRGQQVTLSCSPISGHRSVSWYQQTPGQGLQFLFEYFSETQRNKGNFPGRFSGRQFSNSRSEMNVSTLELGDSALYLCASSVGGGQGYEQYFGPGTRLTVT.

The rearrangement links TRBV6-2 or TRBV6-3 to TRBJ2-1; 13 nucleotides line up with TRBD2. The germline V gene encodes CDR1 MNHEY and CDR2 SVGEGT. The CDR3 is made up of 14 amino acids. Trimming took 6 bases from V and 9 from J; bases not matched to a gene: 5. Here the CDR3 reads CASSPLAGGAEQFF. The CDR3 DNA reads TGTGCCAGCAGCCCACTAGCGGGAGGGGCTGAGCAGTTCTTC.

V gene TRBV5-1 combines with J gene TRBJ1-1; TRBD1 matches 8 bases. The CDR3 runs to 15 residues. CDR1 SGHRS and CDR2 YFSETQ come from the germline V gene. After removal of 4 bases from V and 0 bases from J, the junction contained 5 bases not matched to a gene. This CDR3 reads CASSTGQGVNTEAFF. The CDR3 nucleotides are TGCGCCAGCAGCACCGGACAGGGAGTGAACACTGAAGCTTTCTTT.

This clone was seen a handful of times. V usage is TRBV27 and J usage is TRBJ2-2; D ambiguous. The V gene lost 3 bases and the J gene lost 5 bases, with 10 bases spanning the gap. Germline CDR1 and CDR2: MNHEY and SMNVEV (reference sequence). This CDR3 comprises 14 residues. The CDR3 is CASSFLSNTGELFF. The CDR3 DNA follows: TGTGCCAGCAGTTTCCTGTCTAATACCGGGGAGCTGTTTTTT.

The chain uses TRBV9 and TRBJ1-5; D remains ambiguous. The CDR3 consists of 16 residues. Germline V gene data show CDR1 as SGDLS and CDR2 as YYNGEE. Between the trimmed V and J ends, which lost 6 bases and 0 bases, there was a span of 16 bases. The CDR3 bases are TGTGCCAGCAAAAGGGAGCGGGTACTTAGCAATCAGCCCCAGCATTTT. The encoded protein is CASKRERVLSNQPQHF. Together with reference TRBV9 and TRBJ1-5, the CDR3 gives the full variable domain: DSGVTQTPKHLITATGQRVTLRCSPRSGDLSVYWYQQSLDQGLQFLIQYYNGEERAKGNILERFSAQQFPDLHSELNLSSLELGDSALYFCASKRERVLSNQPQHFGDGTRLSIL.

The V and J genes are TRBV6-5 and TRBJ1-5; a possible D gene is TRBD1 (6 bases). In germline, CDR1 is MNHEY, CDR2 SVGAGI. The CDR3 totals 13 residues. Trimming shortened V by 5 bases and J by 4 bases, and 9 bases separated the two germline ends. The CDR3 is CASSPQGNQPQHF. The CDR3 DNA reads TGTGCCAGCAGTCCACAGGGAAATCAGCCCCAGCATTTT.